The 30 T cell receptor beta chains reported below all come from one sample, sequenced in a study of T-cell memory formation after mild COVID-19. TCRdb processed the 5' RACE reads anew with MiXCR; each CDR3 protein has one entry. Of about 620,000 distinct CDR3 sequences in the sample, over 15% are singletons; the top ten hold 12%. The sequenced material came from PBMCs or a T cell subset sorted from them (not recorded which). Source of these receptors: an adult woman who had mild COVID-19 (a few samples of this study predate the infection). Cell type and time point are not known.

This clonotype has a handful of counts. This rearrangement joins TRBV28 to TRBJ2-7; TRBD1 aligns across 10 bases. V lost 1 base, J lost 0 bases, and 21 bases stayed unmatched. Germline CDR1 and CDR2: MDHEN and SYDVKM. This CDR3 is built from 22 residues. The CDR3 DNA reads as TGTGCCAGCAGTTTATTCACCCTCCGGGACAGGGGATGGGGTGATAGCTCCTACGAGCAGTACTTC. This gives the protein CASSLFTLRDRGWGDSSYEQYF.

The CDR3 is CSVNRDLGGYTF. The CDR3 DNA reads TGCAGCGTCAACAGGGATCTCGGCGGCTACACCTTC. The chain uses TRBV29-1 and TRBJ1-2; D might be TRBD1 (6 bases). The CDR3 sequence is 12 residues long. Germline assignment: CDR1 SQVTM and CDR2 ANQGSEA. V lost 6 bases to trimming and J lost 8 bases, with 16 bases between them.

On this clonotype: A much larger clone lies a single base off, so this may be a read error. V usage is TRBV7-2 and J usage is TRBJ1-1; D perhaps matches TRBD1 (5 bases). This CDR3 spans 20 amino acids. In germline, CDR1 is SGHTA, CDR2 FQGNSA. CDR3 protein: CACSPWVPRTIKGRNTEAFF. The CDR3 DNA reads as TGTGCCTGCAGCCCCTGGGTGCCCCGGACAATAAAAGGGAGAAACACTGAAGCTTTCTTT.

The rearrangement joins TRBV5-5 to TRBJ2-5, with D possibly matching TRBD1 (6 bases). Germline V gene lookup returns CDR1 SGHKS and CDR2 YYEKEE (reference sequence). V was shortened by 6 bases and J by 7 bases, with 19 bases between the two germline ends. The CDR3 contains 14 residues. This CDR3 reads CASTQGPGDWTQYF. The CDR3 nucleotides are TGTGCCAGCACACAGGGCCCGGGCGATTGGACCCAGTACTTC.

This clonotype has only one observation. This sequence joins TRBV24-1 and TRBJ2-3, with unresolved D. The V end lost 9 bases, the J end lost 2 bases, and 11 bases lay between the germline ends. Germline V gene sequence: CDR1 KGHDR, CDR2 SFDVKD. The CDR3 loop spans 13 amino acids. The DNA for the CDR3 is TGTGCCACCGCCCCTTCCGCCACAGATACGCAGTATTTT. Translating gives CATAPSATDTQYF.

The chain uses TRBV5-6 and TRBJ2-2; D is undetermined. With 4 bases removed from V and 7 bases from J, the gap between germline ends came to 20 bases. Germline CDR1 and CDR2: SGHDT and YYEEEE. The CDR3 sequence is 16 residues long. CDR3 coding DNA: TGTGCCAGCAGCCTCGCACCGTTACAGTTTGGCGGGGAGCTGTTTTTT. As protein: CASSLAPLQFGGELFF.

Only a few counts were recorded for this clonotype. The V gene is TRBV24-1, the J gene TRBJ2-1; 10 nucleotides line up with TRBD2. Germline trimming cut 4 bases from V and 7 bases from J; bases unmatched to any gene: 9. CDR1 and CDR2 from the germline V gene are KGHDR and SFDVKD. The CDR3 is 16 amino acids. Here the CDR3 reads CATSDSASGSMNEQFF. In DNA form, the CDR3 reads TGTGCCACCAGTGACTCTGCTAGCGGGAGTATGAATGAGCAGTTCTTC.

The count of this clonotype is one. The chain joins TRBV29-1 to TRBJ2-7; D unclear. The CDR3 runs to 12 residues. The V end was cut by 4 bases, the J end by 4 bases, with 11 bases between. Germline CDR1 reads SQVTM; CDR2 reads ANQGSEA. CDR3 residues: CSVGTPTYEQYF. In DNA, the CDR3 is TGCAGCGTTGGAACCCCTACGTACGAGCAGTACTTC.

The gene calls are TRBV5-6 and TRBJ2-3; 8 bases agree with TRBD1. This CDR3 region has 15 residues. Trimming removed 4 bases from V and 4 bases from J; junction bases left unmatched: 8. Germline CDR1 is SGHDT and CDR2 is YYEEEE. For the CDR3, the DNA is TGTGCCAGCAGCACCGGACAGGGTAAAGCAGATACGCAGTATTTT. It encodes CASSTGQGKADTQYF.

The V gene is TRBV15, the J gene TRBJ2-1; D assignment may be TRBD1 or TRBD2 (5 bases each). Trimming removed 1 base at V and 7 bases at J, with 20 bases between. Germline loops: CDR1 LNHNV, CDR2 YYDKDF (reference sequence). The CDR3 totals 17 residues. Here the CDR3 reads CATSRGGTGLGPNEQFF. For the CDR3, the DNA is TGTGCCACCAGCAGAGGGGGGACGGGGCTAGGACCGAATGAGCAGTTCTTC. The full variable domain, rest sourced from reference TRBV15 and TRBJ2-1, is DAMVIQNPRYQVTQFGKPVTLSCSQTLNHNVMYWYQQKSSQAPKLLFHYYDKDFNNEADTPDNFQSRRPNTSFCFLDIRSPGLGDTAMYLCATSRGGTGLGPNEQFFGPGTRLTVL.

There are many counts of this clonotype. The chain is built from TRBV6-2 or TRBV6-3 and TRBJ1-1, with no clear D. CDR3 length: 13 residues. The V gene lost 5 bases and the J gene lost 0 bases, with 7 bases spanning the gap. Germline CDR1 MNHEY, CDR2 SVGEGT. The CDR3 reads CASSGMVNTEAFF. The CDR3 DNA reads as TGTGCCAGCAGTGGGATGGTGAACACTGAAGCTTTCTTT.

This rearrangement joins TRBV7-9 to TRBJ1-5, with a tentative D call TRBD1 (6 bases). The CDR3 loop spans 14 amino acids. Trimming shortened V by 4 bases and J by 3 bases, and 10 bases separated the two germline ends. Germline V gives CDR1 SEHNR, CDR2 FQNEAQ (reference sequence). CDR3: CASSSQGYNQPQHF. The CDR3, as DNA: TGTGCCAGCAGCTCTCAGGGGTACAATCAGCCCCAGCATTTT. Based on the CDR3 plus reference TRBV7-9 and TRBJ1-5, the full variable domain is DTGVSQNPRHKITKRGQNVTFRCDPISEHNRLYWYRQTLGQGPEFLTYFQNEAQLEKSRLLSDRFSAERPKGSFSTLEIQRTEQGDSAMYLCASSSQGYNQPQHFGDGTRLSIL.

The chain joins TRBV2 to TRBJ2-4, with 14 nucleotides matching TRBD2. This CDR3 region has 18 residues. Trimming cost V 2 bases and J 4 bases; bases outside gene matches: 7. Germline CDR1 SNHLY, CDR2 FYNNEI. Written as DNA, the CDR3 is TGTGCCAGCAGTGAATTAGGACTAGCGGGGGGTCGGAAAAACATTCAGTACTTC. This sequence encodes CASSELGLAGGRKNIQYF.

This clonotype showed up just a few times. One end of the junction is discordant with germline, which a read error may explain. This chain links TRBV6-1 with TRBJ1-2, with TRBD1 matching over 9 bases. This CDR3 comprises 14 residues. Germline assignment: CDR1 MNHNS and CDR2 SASEGT. The CDR3: CASREGQGMGGYTF. The DNA for the CDR3 is TGTGCCAGCAGGGAAGGACAGGGGATGGGTGGCTACACCTTC.

The chain recombines TRBV5-1 with TRBJ2-1; 7 bases match TRBD2. The CDR3 has 16 amino acids. The V gene end was trimmed by 6 bases and the J gene end by 0 bases; junction bases not matched to a gene: 9. Looked up from germline, CDR1 is SGHRS and CDR2 is YFSETQ. The CDR3 here is CASTLRGDSSYNEQFF. In DNA form, the CDR3 reads TGCGCCAGCACCCTACGGGGGGATAGCTCCTACAATGAGCAGTTCTTC. Together with reference TRBV5-1 and TRBJ2-1, the CDR3 gives the full variable domain: KAGVTQTPRYLIKTRGQQVTLSCSPISGHRSVSWYQQTPGQGLQFLFEYFSETQRNKGNFPGRFSGRQFSNSRSEMNVSTLELGDSALYLCASTLRGDSSYNEQFFGPGTRLTVL.

Only a few counts were recorded for this clonotype. One junction end does not reproduce the germline sequence, and a read error may be involved. The chain couples TRBV12-3 or TRBV12-4 to TRBJ2-1; 7 bases are shared with TRBD1. The CDR3 length is 15 residues. The CDR3 bases are TGCGCCAGCAGCCCGGGGCAGGGGGTCTACAATGAGCAGTTCTTC. This translates into CASSPGQGVYNEQFF.

This clonotype was recorded at least ten times. This CDR3 reads CASSWTGGGTEAFF. As DNA, the CDR3 is TGTGCCAGCAGCTGGACAGGGGGCGGCACTGAAGCTTTCTTT. The rearrangement links TRBV11-1 to TRBJ1-1; 11 positions agree with TRBD1. The CDR3 has 14 residues. V gave up 4 bases and J gave up 4 bases; unmatched junction bases: 2. Germline V gene data show CDR1 as SGHAT and CDR2 as FQDESV (reference sequence).

The chain employs TRBV7-2 and TRBJ1-1; a weak D match, TRBD1 (5 bases). This CDR3 is built from 14 residues. Germline V gives CDR1 SGHTA, CDR2 FQGNSA. V was trimmed by 1 base and J by 4 bases, leaving 10 bases between them. Here the CDR3 reads CASSLGGDVTEAFF. The CDR3 DNA reads as TGTGCCAGCAGCTTAGGGGGGGACGTCACTGAAGCTTTCTTT. Looking up the rest from reference TRBV7-2 and TRBJ1-1 gives the full variable domain: GAGVSQSPSNKVTEKGKDVELRCDPISGHTALYWYRQSLGQGLEFLIYFQGNSAPDKSGLPSDRFSAERTGGSVSTLTIQRTQQEDSAVYLCASSLGGDVTEAFFGQGTRLTVV.

V gene TRBV7-2 combines with J gene TRBJ2-2; perhaps TRBD2 as D (6 bases). CDR1 is SGHTA, CDR2 FQGNSA, per germline. Trimming stripped 3 bases from V and 2 bases from J, with 16 bases between. The CDR3 consists of 17 residues. The CDR3, as DNA: TGTGCCAGCAGCTTCCCACTCGGGACTGATAACACCGGGGAGCTGTTTTTT. Residues: CASSFPLGTDNTGELFF.

CDR3 loop: CASSLTGVHYEQYF. The CDR3 DNA follows: TGTGCCAGCAGTTTGACGGGGGTCCACTACGAGCAGTACTTC. The chain links TRBV6-5 to TRBJ2-7, with D maybe TRBD2 (6 bases). The V end was cut by 4 bases, the J end by 3 bases, with 13 bases between. Per germline, CDR1 MNHEY and CDR2 SVGAGI. The CDR3 loop spans 14 amino acids.

The V gene is TRBV6-1, the J gene TRBJ2-2; 9 bases match TRBD1. CDR1 and CDR2 from the germline V gene are MNHNS and SASEGT. This CDR3 is built from 15 residues. The trim removed 6 bases at V and 2 bases at J, leaving 4 bases unmatched. CDR3 in amino acids: CASRTGQGNTGELFF. In nucleotides, the CDR3 is TGTGCCAGCAGGACGGGACAGGGAAACACCGGGGAGCTGTTTTTT.

V is TRBV28 and J is TRBJ1-2; the match to TRBD1 covers 8 bases. CDR3 length equals 16 residues. Germline V gives CDR1 MDHEN, CDR2 SYDVKM. Trimming at V came to 4 bases and at J to 3 bases, leaving 10 bases not matched to a gene. CDR3 sequence reads: CASSSTGQGQDYGYTF. As DNA, the CDR3 is TGTGCCAGCAGTTCCACCGGACAGGGCCAGGACTATGGCTACACCTTC.

The J gene is TRBJ2-3, the V gene TRBV7-8; weak D call: TRBD1 (5 bases). The CDR3 covers 16 residues. Germline CDR1 reads SGHVS; CDR2 reads FQNEAQ. V was cut by 4 bases and J by 7 bases, with 21 bases left in between. CDR3 sequence: CASSSQAPGMGNTQYF. The CDR3 bases are TGTGCCAGCAGCTCCCAGGCCCCAGGGATGGGCAATACGCAGTATTTT. Together with reference TRBV7-8 and TRBJ2-3, the CDR3 gives the full variable domain: GAGVSQSPRYKVAKRGQDVALRCDPISGHVSLFWYQQALGQGPEFLTYFQNEAQLDKSGLPSDRFFAERPEGSVSTLKIQRTQQEDSAVYLCASSSQAPGMGNTQYFGPGTRLTVL.

This clonotype was seen only a few times. This chain joins TRBV5-1 and TRBJ2-7, with 9 nucleotides matching TRBD1. The CDR3 has 14 amino acids. After removal of 1 base from V and 3 bases from J, the junction contained 2 bases not matched to a gene. Per germline, CDR1 SGHRS and CDR2 YFSETQ. The CDR3 nucleotides read TGCGCCAGCAGCTTGACAGGGGGCTTCTACGAGCAGTACTTC. It yields the protein CASSLTGGFYEQYF. The variable domain in full, completed from reference TRBV5-1 and TRBJ2-7, reads KAGVTQTPRYLIKTRGQQVTLSCSPISGHRSVSWYQQTPGQGLQFLFEYFSETQRNKGNFPGRFSGRQFSNSRSEMNVSTLELGDSALYLCASSLTGGFYEQYFGPGTRLTVT.

A few counts support this clonotype. The chain couples TRBV7-2 to TRBJ2-2; D is perhaps TRBD2 (5 bases). CDR1 and CDR2 from the germline V gene are SGHTA and FQGNSA. The V and J ends lost 6 bases and 8 bases respectively, with 16 bases between them. The CDR3 contains 14 residues. The CDR3 DNA sequence: TGTGCCAGCAGTTATGAGGGCCATGTGGGGGAGCTGTTTTTT. This encodes CASSYEGHVGELFF.

The genes are TRBV4-1 and TRBJ1-5, with D perhaps matching TRBD1 (6 bases). The CDR3 loop spans 16 amino acids. Germline assignment: CDR1 MGHRA and CDR2 YSYEKL. The V end was cut by 4 bases, the J end by 1 base, with 14 bases between. The CDR3 region has the DNA TGCGCCAGCAGCCCACAGGGTTTTCGGAGCAATCAGCCCCAGCATTTT. Translation: CASSPQGFRSNQPQHF.

This clonotype was seen only a few times. The J gene is TRBJ1-6, the V gene TRBV6-5, with 9 bases matching TRBD1. The CDR3 runs to 15 residues. Germline V lookup: CDR1 MNHEY, CDR2 SVGAGI. The V segment lost 0 bases and the J segment 7 bases; nucleotides outside the gene matches: 1. The CDR3 DNA sequence: TGTGCCAGCAGTTACTCGACAGGGGGGAATTCACCCCTCCACTTT. This codes for CASSYSTGGNSPLHF.

This clonotype was recorded many times. The chain combines TRBV5-1 with TRBJ2-5; 9 positions match TRBD1. This CDR3 is 15 amino acids long. Trimming took 6 bases from V and 4 from J; bases not matched to a gene: 10. CDR1 is SGHRS, CDR2 YFSETQ, per germline. The CDR3 nucleotides are TGCGCCAGCAACCCGACAGGGGGTCAGGGAGAGACCCAGTACTTC. This encodes CASNPTGGQGETQYF.

This clonotype was seen a handful of times. The chain combines TRBV15 with TRBJ1-4, with D tentatively TRBD1 (5 bases). Per germline, CDR1 LNHNV and CDR2 YYDKDF (reference sequence). V was pared by 0 bases and J by 3 bases, with 14 bases between. The CDR3 sequence is 17 residues long. CDR3 coding DNA: TGTGCCACCAGCAGAGATCTAGGTTCGGGGGCTAATGAAAAACTGTTTTTT. Protein: CATSRDLGSGANEKLFF.

CDR3 sequence (DNA): TGTGCCAGCAGTGAAGCAGCAGGGGATTTCCACGAGCAGTACTTC. Protein sequence: CASSEAAGDFHEQYF. The V call is TRBV6-1, the J call TRBJ2-7; possible D gene TRBD1, 6 bases. With 0 bases removed from V and 5 bases from J, the gap between germline ends came to 14 bases. This CDR3 region has 15 residues. Germline loops: CDR1 MNHNS, CDR2 SASEGT.